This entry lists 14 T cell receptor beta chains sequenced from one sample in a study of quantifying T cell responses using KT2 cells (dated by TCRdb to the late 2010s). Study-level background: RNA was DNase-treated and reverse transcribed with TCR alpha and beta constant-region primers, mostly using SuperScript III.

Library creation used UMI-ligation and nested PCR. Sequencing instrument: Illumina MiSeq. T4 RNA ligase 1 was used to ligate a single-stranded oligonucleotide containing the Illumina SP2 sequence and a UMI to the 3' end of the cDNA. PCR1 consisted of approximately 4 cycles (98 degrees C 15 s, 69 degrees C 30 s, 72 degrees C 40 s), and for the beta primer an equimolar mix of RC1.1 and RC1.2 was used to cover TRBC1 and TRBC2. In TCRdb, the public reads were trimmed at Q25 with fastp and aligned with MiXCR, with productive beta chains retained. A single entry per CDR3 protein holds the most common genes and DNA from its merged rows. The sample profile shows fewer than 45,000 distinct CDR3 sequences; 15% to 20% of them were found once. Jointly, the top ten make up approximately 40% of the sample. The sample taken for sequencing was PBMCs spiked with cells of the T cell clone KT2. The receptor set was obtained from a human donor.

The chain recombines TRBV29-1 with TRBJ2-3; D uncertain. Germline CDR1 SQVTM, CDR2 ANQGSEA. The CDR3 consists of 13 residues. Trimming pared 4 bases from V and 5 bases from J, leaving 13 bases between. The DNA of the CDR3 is TGCAGCGTTGGGTCCTACCTCGTAGATACGCAGTATTTT. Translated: CSVGSYLVDTQYF.

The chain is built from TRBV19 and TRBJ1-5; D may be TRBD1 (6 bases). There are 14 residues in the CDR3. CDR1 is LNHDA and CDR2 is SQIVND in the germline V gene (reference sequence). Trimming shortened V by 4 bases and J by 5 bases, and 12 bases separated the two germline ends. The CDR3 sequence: CASSNRGGHQPQHF. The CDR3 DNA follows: TGTGCCAGTAGTAACAGAGGGGGACATCAGCCCCAGCATTTT.

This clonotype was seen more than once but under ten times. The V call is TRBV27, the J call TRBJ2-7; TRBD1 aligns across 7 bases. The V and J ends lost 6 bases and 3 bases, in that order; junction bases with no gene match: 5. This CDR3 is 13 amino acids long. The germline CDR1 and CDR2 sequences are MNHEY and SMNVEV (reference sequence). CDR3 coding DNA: TGTGCCAGCAGGGGACAGATCGACTACGAGCAGTACTTC. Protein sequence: CASRGQIDYEQYF.

For the CDR3, the DNA is TGTGCCAGCAGCCCCCCAGGAATCTCAATCTATGGCTACACCTTC. This gives the protein CASSPPGISIYGYTF. V is TRBV7-9 and J is TRBJ1-2; D is unclear. The germline gives CDR1 SEHNR, CDR2 FQNEAQ (reference sequence). The CDR3 is 15 residues long. V was clipped by 5 bases and J by 4 bases, with 17 bases between them.

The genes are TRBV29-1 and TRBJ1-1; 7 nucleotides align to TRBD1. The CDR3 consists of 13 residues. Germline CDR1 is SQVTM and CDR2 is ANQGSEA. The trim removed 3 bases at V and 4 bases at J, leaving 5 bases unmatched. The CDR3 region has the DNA TGCAGCGTTGACGGACAGGCAAGCACTGAAGCTTTCTTT. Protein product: CSVDGQASTEAFF.

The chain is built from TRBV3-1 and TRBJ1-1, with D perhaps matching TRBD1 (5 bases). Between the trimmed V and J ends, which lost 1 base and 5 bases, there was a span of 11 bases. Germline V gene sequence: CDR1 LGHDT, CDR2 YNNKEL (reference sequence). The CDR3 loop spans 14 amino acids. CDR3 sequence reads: CASSQGGGGTEAFF. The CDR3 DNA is TGTGCCAGCAGCCAAGGTGGCGGGGGAACTGAAGCTTTCTTT.

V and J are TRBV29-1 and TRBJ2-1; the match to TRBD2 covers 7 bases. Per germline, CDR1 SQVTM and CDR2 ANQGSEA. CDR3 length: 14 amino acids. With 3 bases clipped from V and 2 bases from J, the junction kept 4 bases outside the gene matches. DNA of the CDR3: TGCAGCGTTGAGGGGGGACTAACCTACAATGAGCAGTTCTTC. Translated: CSVEGGLTYNEQFF.

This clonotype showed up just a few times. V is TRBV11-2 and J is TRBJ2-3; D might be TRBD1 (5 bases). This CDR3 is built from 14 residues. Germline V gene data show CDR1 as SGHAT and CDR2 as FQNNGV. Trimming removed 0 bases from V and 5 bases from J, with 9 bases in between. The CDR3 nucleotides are TGTGCCAGCAGCTTAGATCAGGGTATAGATACGCAGTATTTT. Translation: CASSLDQGIDTQYF. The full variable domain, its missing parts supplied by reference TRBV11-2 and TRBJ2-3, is EAGVAQSPRYKIIEKRQSVAFWCNPISGHATLYWYQQILGQGPKLLIQFQNNGVVDDSQLPKDRFSAERLKGVDSTLKIQPAKLEDSAVYLCASSLDQGIDTQYFGPGTRLTVL.

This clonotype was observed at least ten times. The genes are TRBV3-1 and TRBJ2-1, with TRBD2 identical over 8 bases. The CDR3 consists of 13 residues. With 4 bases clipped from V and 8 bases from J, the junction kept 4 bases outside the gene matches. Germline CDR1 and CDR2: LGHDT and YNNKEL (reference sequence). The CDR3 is CASSPSGSDEQFF. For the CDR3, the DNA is TGTGCCAGCAGCCCGAGCGGGAGCGATGAGCAGTTCTTC.

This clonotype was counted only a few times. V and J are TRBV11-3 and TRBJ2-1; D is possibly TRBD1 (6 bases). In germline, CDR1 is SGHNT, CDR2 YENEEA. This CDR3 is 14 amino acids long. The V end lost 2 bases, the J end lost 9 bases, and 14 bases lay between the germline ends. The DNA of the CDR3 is TGTGCCAGCAGCTTAATCTCCAGGGGCGCTGAGCAGTTCTTC. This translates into CASSLISRGAEQFF.

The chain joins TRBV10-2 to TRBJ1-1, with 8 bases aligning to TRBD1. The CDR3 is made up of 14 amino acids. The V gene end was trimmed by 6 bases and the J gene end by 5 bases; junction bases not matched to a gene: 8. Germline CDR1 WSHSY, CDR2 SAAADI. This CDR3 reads CASRLGTGGTEAFF. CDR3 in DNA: TGCGCCAGCAGACTCGGGACAGGAGGTACTGAAGCTTTCTTT.

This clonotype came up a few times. Written as DNA, the CDR3 is TGTGCCACCCAGATGACAGGGGAAGAGACCCAGTACTTC. It encodes CATQMTGEETQYF. V gene TRBV24-1 combines with J gene TRBJ2-5, with 8 positions matching TRBD1. V gave up 9 bases and J gave up 3 bases; unmatched junction bases: 5. Germline assignment: CDR1 KGHDR and CDR2 SFDVKD. CDR3 length equals 13 residues.

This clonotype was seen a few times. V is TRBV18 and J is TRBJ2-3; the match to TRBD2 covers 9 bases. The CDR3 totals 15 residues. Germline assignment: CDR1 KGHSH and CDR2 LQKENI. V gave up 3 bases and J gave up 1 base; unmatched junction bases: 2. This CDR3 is CASSPLAGRTDTQYF. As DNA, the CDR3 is TGTGCCAGCTCACCTCTAGCGGGACGCACAGATACGCAGTATTTT.

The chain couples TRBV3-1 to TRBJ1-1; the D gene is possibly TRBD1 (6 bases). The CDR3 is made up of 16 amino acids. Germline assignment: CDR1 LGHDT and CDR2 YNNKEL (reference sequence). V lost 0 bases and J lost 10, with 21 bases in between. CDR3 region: CASSQEKTAGVGRAFF. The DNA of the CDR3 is TGTGCCAGCAGCCAAGAAAAGACCGCAGGGGTCGGGAGAGCTTTCTTT.